The entry below gives a single TCR beta chain sequence along with its context. There are 13 residues in the CDR3. V was trimmed by 6 bases and J by 5 bases, leaving 12 bases between them. Germline CDR1 MNHEY, CDR2 SVGAGI. As processed by the authors: Reference gene primer amplification gave nucleated cell count estimates. Profiling relied on immunoSEQ multiplex PCR, and the TCRdb table lists in-frame clones only, not all of them. V, J and clone size are taken as reported in that table, and D and trimming were inferred from the DNA itself. Of approximately 81,000 clones in the sample, roughly 91% were seen once. These data come from a study of blood T cell repertoires in COVID-19. The wider study: Specimens from acute and convalescent COVID-19 originated in the United States, Italy and Spain. T cells, B-cell-depleted T cells, or PBMCs supplied cDNA or gDNA.

Enrolled through a virtual design, the participants were between roughly 18 and 100 years of age and came from some 26 US areas. The sequenced material came from PBMCs or T cells enriched from blood (not recorded which). This chain connects TRBV6-5 to TRBJ2-3; D unresolved. The sequence was obtained from a woman in her 50s with acute COVID-19. CDR3 sequence (DNA): TGTGCCAGCAGCCCACCGGGTGTAGATACGCAGTATTTT. Translating it yields CASSPPGVDTQYF.